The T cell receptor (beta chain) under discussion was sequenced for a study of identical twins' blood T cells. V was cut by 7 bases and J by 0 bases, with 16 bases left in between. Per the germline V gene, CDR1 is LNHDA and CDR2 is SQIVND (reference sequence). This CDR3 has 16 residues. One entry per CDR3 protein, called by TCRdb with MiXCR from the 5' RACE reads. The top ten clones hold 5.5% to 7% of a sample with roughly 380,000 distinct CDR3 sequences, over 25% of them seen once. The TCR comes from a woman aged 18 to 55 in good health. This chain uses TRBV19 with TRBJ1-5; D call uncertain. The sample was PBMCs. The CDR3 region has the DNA TGTGCCAGTAATGTGGCAGTGGGTTATAGCAATCAGCCCCAGCATTTT. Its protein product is CASNVAVGYSNQPQHF.